This TCR beta chain is drawn from a study of T cells in Graves' hyperthyroidism and ophthalmopathy. Using RNA transcripts as the source, TCR beta CDR3 regions were amplified. Carried out on the TCR CDR3, a first-round RT-PCR used the HTBI primer set. TCRdb reanalysed the multiplex PCR reads using MiXCR and keeps one entry per CDR3 protein. This table holds fewer than 450,000 distinct CDR3 sequences, roughly a sixth found once. In its sample, this clonotype was seen a few times. Sample: blood. This clonotype was obtained from a woman aged 30 to 39 with Graves' hyperthyroidism that later progressed to Graves' ophthalmopathy.

The CDR3 bases are TGTGCCAGCAGTGAACAGGGGGCGCTTGGTCAGCCCCAGCATTTT. Its translation is CASSEQGALGQPQHF. V gene TRBV6-1 combines with J gene TRBJ1-5, with 8 bases fitting TRBD1. Germline V gene sequence: CDR1 MNHNS, CDR2 SASEGT. V was pared by 2 bases and J by 6 bases, with 6 bases of the junction left unmatched. The CDR3 sequence is 15 residues long.